This T cell receptor beta chain was sequenced for a study of blood T cells in healthy people across ages. Together with a sample-barcoded 5' primer, a J-beta primer mix was included in a second PCR lasting about 6 to 12 cycles. Researchers report that a template-switch adaptor with 12 random nucleotides tagged each cDNA molecule. MiXCR was run by TCRdb on the 5' RACE reads, yielding one entry per CDR3 protein. The profile shows 650,000 to 1,000,000 distinct CDR3 sequences, about 36% of them singletons. This clonotype appeared a few times. The receptor was derived from a man between 18 and 29 years old in good health. The source material was blood.

Written as DNA, the CDR3 is TGCAGTGCTAGAGTAGGCGGACGGTCCACTGAAGCTTTCTTT. Protein product: CSARVGGRSTEAFF. This sequence joins TRBV20-1 and TRBJ1-1; D not resolved. This CDR3 has 14 residues. Germline V CDR1 and CDR2: DFQATT, SNEGSKA (reference sequence). Trimming stripped 1 base from V and 4 bases from J, with 13 bases between.